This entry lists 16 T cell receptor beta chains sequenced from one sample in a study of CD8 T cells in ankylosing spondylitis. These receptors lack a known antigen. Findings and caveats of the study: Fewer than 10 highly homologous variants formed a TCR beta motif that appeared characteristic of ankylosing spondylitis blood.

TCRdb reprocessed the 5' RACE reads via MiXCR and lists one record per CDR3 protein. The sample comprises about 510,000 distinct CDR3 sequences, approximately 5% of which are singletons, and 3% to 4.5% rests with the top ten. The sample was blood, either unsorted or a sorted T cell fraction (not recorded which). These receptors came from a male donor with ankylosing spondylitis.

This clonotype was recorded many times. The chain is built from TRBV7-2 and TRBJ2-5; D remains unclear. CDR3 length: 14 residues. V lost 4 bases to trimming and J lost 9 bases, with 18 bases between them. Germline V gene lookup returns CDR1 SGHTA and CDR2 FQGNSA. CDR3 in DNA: TGTGCCAGCAGCTCAGTCGAGTGGGAATTAGCCCAGTACTTC. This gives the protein CASSSVEWELAQYF.

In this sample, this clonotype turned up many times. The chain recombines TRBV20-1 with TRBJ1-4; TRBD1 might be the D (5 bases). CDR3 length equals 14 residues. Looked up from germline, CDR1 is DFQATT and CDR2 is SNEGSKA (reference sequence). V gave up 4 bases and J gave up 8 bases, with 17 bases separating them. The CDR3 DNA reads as TGCAGTGCTACAATTGGGGTATCAGGGGAAAAACTGTTTTTT. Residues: CSATIGVSGEKLFF.

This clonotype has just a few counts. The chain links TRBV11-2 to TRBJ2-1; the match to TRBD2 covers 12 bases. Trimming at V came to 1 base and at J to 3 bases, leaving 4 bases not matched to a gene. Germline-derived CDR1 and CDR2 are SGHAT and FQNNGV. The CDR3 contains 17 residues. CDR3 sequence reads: CASSLVKLAGGYNEQFF. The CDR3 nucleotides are TGTGCCAGCAGCTTAGTGAAACTAGCGGGGGGCTACAATGAGCAGTTCTTC.

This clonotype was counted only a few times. This CDR3 reads CASSFTGGAGETQYF. Written as DNA, the CDR3 is TGTGCCAGCAGTTTTACAGGGGGCGCTGGGGAGACCCAGTACTTC. The chain carries TRBV25-1 and TRBJ2-5; TRBD1 agrees at 9 bases. V lost 5 bases to trimming and J lost 5 bases; unmatched junction nucleotides: 9. The CDR3 spans 15 residues. Per the germline V gene, CDR1 is MGHDK and CDR2 is SYGVNS.

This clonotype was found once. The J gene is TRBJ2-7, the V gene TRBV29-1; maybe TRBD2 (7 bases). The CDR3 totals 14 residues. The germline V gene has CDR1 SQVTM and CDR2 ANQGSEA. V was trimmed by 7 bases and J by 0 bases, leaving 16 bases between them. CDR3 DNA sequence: TGCAGCGGATTACGGGGGGCACACTCCTACGAGCAGTACTTC. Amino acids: CSGLRGAHSYEQYF.

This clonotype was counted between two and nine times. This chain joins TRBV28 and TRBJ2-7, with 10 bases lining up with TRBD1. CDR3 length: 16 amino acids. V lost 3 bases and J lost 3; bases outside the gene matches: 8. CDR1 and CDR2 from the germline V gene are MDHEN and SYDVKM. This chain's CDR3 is CASSFAGTGAFYEQYF. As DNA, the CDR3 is TGTGCCAGCAGTTTTGCTGGGACAGGGGCTTTCTACGAGCAGTACTTC.

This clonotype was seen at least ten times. The CDR3, as DNA: TGCGCCAGCAGGGGACTAGCGGGAGAAGAGACCCAGTACTTC. It is translated as CASRGLAGEETQYF. V and J are TRBV10-2 and TRBJ2-5, with TRBD2 matching over 14 bases. This CDR3 contains 14 residues. CDR1 and CDR2 (germline): WSHSY, SAAADI. Unmatched junction bases numbered 0, after V lost 6 bases and J lost 3 bases.

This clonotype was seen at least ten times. The CDR3 region has the DNA TGTGCCAGCAGTTTTACTCAGAACTACGAGCAGTACTTC. Encoded protein: CASSFTQNYEQYF. This sequence joins TRBV27 and TRBJ2-7; D is undetermined. Trimming removed 3 bases from V and 3 bases from J, with 9 bases in between. The CDR3 length is 13 residues. The germline CDR1 and CDR2 sequences are MNHEY and SMNVEV (reference sequence).

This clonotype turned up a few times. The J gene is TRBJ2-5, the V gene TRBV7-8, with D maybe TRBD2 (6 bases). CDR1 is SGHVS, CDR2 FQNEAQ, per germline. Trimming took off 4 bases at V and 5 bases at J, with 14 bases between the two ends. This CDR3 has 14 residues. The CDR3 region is CASSSWGGAETQYF. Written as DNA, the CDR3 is TGTGCCAGCAGCTCATGGGGCGGGGCGGAGACCCAGTACTTC.

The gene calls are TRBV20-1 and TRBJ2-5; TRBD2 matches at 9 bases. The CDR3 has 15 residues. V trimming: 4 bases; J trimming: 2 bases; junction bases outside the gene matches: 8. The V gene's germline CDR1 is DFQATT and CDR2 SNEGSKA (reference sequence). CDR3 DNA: TGCAGTGCTAACGATGTAGCGGGAGTACAAGAGACCCAGTACTTC. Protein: CSANDVAGVQETQYF.

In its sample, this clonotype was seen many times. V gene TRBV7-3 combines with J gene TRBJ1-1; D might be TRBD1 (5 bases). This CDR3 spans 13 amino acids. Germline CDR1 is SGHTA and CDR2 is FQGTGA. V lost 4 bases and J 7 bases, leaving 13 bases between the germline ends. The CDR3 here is CASSSGGGDEAFF. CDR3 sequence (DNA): TGTGCCAGCAGCTCCGGGGGGGGAGATGAAGCTTTCTTT.

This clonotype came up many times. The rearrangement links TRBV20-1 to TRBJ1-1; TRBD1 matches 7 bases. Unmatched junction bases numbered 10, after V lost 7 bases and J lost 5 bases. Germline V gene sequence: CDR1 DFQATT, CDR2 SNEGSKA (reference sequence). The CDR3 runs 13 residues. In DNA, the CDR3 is TGCAGTGTTCAGGGGGGGTCACAGACTGAAGCTTTCTTT. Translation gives CSVQGGSQTEAFF.

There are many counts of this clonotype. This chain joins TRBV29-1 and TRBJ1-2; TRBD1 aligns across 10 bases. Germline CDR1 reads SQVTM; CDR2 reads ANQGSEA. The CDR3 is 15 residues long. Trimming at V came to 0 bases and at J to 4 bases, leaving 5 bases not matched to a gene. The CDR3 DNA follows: TGCAGCGTTGAAGACGGACAGGGGGGAGCCTATGGCTACACCTTC. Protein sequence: CSVEDGQGGAYGYTF.

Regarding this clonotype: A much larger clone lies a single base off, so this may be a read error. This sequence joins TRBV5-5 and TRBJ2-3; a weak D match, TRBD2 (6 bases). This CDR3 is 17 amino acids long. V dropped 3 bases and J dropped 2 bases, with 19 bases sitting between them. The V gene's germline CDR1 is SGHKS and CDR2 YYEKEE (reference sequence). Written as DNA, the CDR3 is TGTGCCAGCAGCTCCGCCGGGGACTCCACATACACAGATACGCAGTATTTT. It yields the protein CASSSAGDSTYTDTQYF. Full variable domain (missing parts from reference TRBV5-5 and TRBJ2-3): DAGVTQSPTHLIKTRGQQVTLRCSPISGHKSVSWYQQVLGQGPQFIFQYYEKEERGRGNFPDRFSARQFPNYSSELNVNALLLGDSALYLCASSSAGDSTYTDTQYFGPGTRLTVL.

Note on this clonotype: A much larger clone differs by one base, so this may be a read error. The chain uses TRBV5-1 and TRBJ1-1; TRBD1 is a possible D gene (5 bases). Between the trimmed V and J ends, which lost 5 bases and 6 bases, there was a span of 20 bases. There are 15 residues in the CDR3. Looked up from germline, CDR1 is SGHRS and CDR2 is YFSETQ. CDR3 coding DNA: TGCGCCAGCAGAGTGGCGCGGGGGATCAACGCTGAAGCTTTCTTT. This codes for CASRVARGINAEAFF.

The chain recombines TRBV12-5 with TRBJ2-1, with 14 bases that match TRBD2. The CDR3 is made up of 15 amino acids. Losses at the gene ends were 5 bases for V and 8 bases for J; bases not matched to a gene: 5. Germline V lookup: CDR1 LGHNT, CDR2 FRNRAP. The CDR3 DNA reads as TGTGCTAGTGGTAGAGGGACTAGCGGGAGTTATGAGCAGTTCTTC. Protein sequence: CASGRGTSGSYEQFF.